This T cell receptor beta chain was identified in a study of cytomegalovirus exposure and HLA in healthy donors. Overall study results and limits: The Asian-associated ancestry cluster reportedly had fewer N-insertions than the approximately 650-donor mean in a later analysis.

Germline V gene sequence: CDR1 MDHEN, CDR2 SYDVKM. V was shortened by 4 bases and J by 5 bases, with 9 bases between the two germline ends. This CDR3 comprises 13 residues. Note on this clone: Antigen unknown.

Unrecorded immune exposures were likely, despite nominal health at sampling. Researchers ran the PCR with 60 Vbeta and 13 Jbeta primers. The protocol was immunoSEQ multiplex PCR, while the TCRdb copy is restricted to in-frame clones and leaves out a portion. The sample lists roughly 68,000 clones; roughly four fifths were seen once. The sample taken for sequencing was PBMCs. The sequence came from a woman aged 25 to 39 in good health and CMV-seropositive. V is TRBV28 and J is TRBJ2-1; D is uncertain. CDR3 DNA sequence: TGTGCCAGCAGTTCCGTACTCAACAATGAGCAGTTCTTC. This gives the protein CASSSVLNNEQFF.